These 16 T cell receptor beta chains came from one sample sequenced in a study of blood T cell repertoires in COVID-19. Libraries were prepared by immunoSEQ multiplex PCR; TCRdb keeps only in-frame clonotypes and omits some of them. The table shows some 200,000 clones, with under 90% occurring only once. Sample: PBMCs or T cells enriched from blood (not recorded which). These receptors were taken from a woman aged 45-60 years with acute COVID-19.

The chain carries TRBV19 and TRBJ2-3; a possible D gene is TRBD2 (5 bases). CDR3 length equals 18 residues. Germline V gene sequence: CDR1 LNHDA, CDR2 SQIVND (reference sequence). Trimming removed 1 base at V and 3 bases at J, with 20 bases between. The CDR3 coding sequence is TGTGCCAGTAGTATAGTTCGGGGTTCATTATCGGGTACAGATACGCAGTATTTT. This codes for CASSIVRGSLSGTDTQYF.

For the CDR3, the DNA is TGTGCCTGGAACTCTCAAGGGGGGGGAGAAGCTTTCTTT. Translation gives CAWNSQGGGEAFF. The chain combines TRBV30 with TRBJ1-1; TRBD1 might be the D (6 bases). V gave up 4 bases and J gave up 8 bases, with 17 bases separating them. CDR3 length: 13 residues. CDR1 is GTSNPN, CDR2 SVGIG, per germline (reference sequence).

With respect to this clone: A junction boundary mismatches the germline segment, possibly from a read error. The chain links TRBV28 to TRBJ1-2, with 12 bases identical to TRBD1. This CDR3 has 14 residues. Germline V gene lookup returns CDR1 MDHEN and CDR2 SYDVKM. The CDR3 loop reads CASREPGTGGGGGF. The CDR3 DNA is TGTGCCAGCAGGGAACCCGGGACAGGGGGCGGTGGAGGCTTC.

The V and J genes are TRBV27 and TRBJ2-7, with no clear D. V lost 6 bases to trimming and J lost 1 base, with 16 bases between them. Germline CDR1 reads MNHEY; CDR2 reads SMNVEV (reference sequence). The CDR3 contains 15 residues. The CDR3 DNA follows: TGTGCCAGCAGAACTACTGGCACCGGATCCTACGAGCAGTACTTC. It encodes CASRTTGTGSYEQYF.

This clone was seen only a few times. The J gene is TRBJ2-7, the V gene TRBV5-6, with 7 bases fitting TRBD1. The CDR3 runs to 14 residues. CDR1 is SGHDT and CDR2 is YYEEEE in the germline V gene. Unmatched junction bases numbered 8, after V lost 5 bases and J lost 3 bases. This chain's CDR3 is CASRGPTGSYEQYF. The CDR3 DNA reads TGTGCCAGCAGGGGGCCGACAGGGAGCTACGAGCAGTACTTC.

This chain connects TRBV5-8 to TRBJ1-1; possibly TRBD1 for D (6 bases). The length of the CDR3 is 14 residues. Trimming cost V 0 bases and J 8 bases, with 14 bases left between them. Germline CDR1 is SGHTS and CDR2 is YDEGEE. The CDR3 loop is CASSLAGGQPEAFF. The CDR3 DNA is TGTGCCAGCAGCTTGGCCGGAGGACAGCCGGAAGCTTTCTTT. The full variable domain, its missing parts supplied by reference TRBV5-8 and TRBJ1-1, is EAGVTQSPTHLIKTRGQQATLRCSPISGHTSVYWYQQALGLGLQFLLWYDEGEERNRGNFPPRFSGRQFPNYSSELNVNALELEDSALYLCASSLAGGQPEAFFGQGTRLTVV.

The gene calls are TRBV5-1 and TRBJ2-7; maybe TRBD1 (5 bases). This CDR3 comprises 12 residues. Between the trimmed V and J ends, which lost 5 bases and 7 bases, there was a span of 13 bases. Per germline, CDR1 SGHRS and CDR2 YFSETQ. The CDR3 loop is CASSSDIEEQYF. CDR3 nucleotide sequence: TGCGCCAGCAGTTCGGACATTGAAGAGCAGTACTTC.

The V gene is TRBV7-3, the J gene TRBJ2-7; perhaps TRBD2 as D (5 bases). The length of the CDR3 is 13 residues. From germline, CDR1 is SGHTA and CDR2 FQGTGA. The ends were cut back, 0 bases at V and 4 bases at J, with 7 bases in the middle. CDR3 region: CASSLTSGYEQYF. CDR3 nucleotide sequence: TGTGCCAGCAGCTTAACGAGCGGATACGAGCAGTACTTC. The full variable domain, in which reference TRBV7-3 and TRBJ2-7 provide the parts outside the CDR3, is GAGVSQTPSNKVTEKGKYVELRCDPISGHTALYWYRQSLGQGPEFLIYFQGTGAADDSGLPNDRFFAVRPEGSVSTLKIQRTERGDSAVYLCASSLTSGYEQYFGPGTRLTVT.

The rearrangement uses TRBV6-5 and TRBJ2-5, with 9 bases identical to TRBD2. The CDR3 sequence is 14 residues long. Germline lookup yields CDR1 MNHEY and CDR2 SVGAGI. V lost 7 bases, J lost 5 bases, and 8 bases stayed unmatched. In DNA form, the CDR3 reads TGTGCCAGCAAACTAGCGGGCCCCCCCGAGACCCAGTACTTC. This gives the protein CASKLAGPPETQYF.

The chain combines TRBV27 with TRBJ1-5, with 7 bases matching TRBD1. Germline V gene lookup returns CDR1 MNHEY and CDR2 SMNVEV (reference sequence). V lost 6 bases, J lost 2 bases, and 7 bases stayed unmatched. The CDR3 extends over 15 amino acids. CDR3 DNA: TGTGCCAGCAGCCAATTCACAGGGGGCAATCAGCCCCAGCATTTT. This sequence encodes CASSQFTGGNQPQHF.

The genes are TRBV18 and TRBJ1-4; 7 bases are a match to TRBD1. The junction had 6 bases not matched to a gene; V was cut back by 4 bases and J by 7 bases. The CDR3 length is 14 residues. CDR1 is KGHSH, CDR2 LQKENI, per germline. The CDR3 DNA reads TGTGCCAGCTCACTGGCCACAGGGGTTGAAAAACTGTTTTTT. Translated: CASSLATGVEKLFF.

This sequence joins TRBV27 and TRBJ2-2; the D gene is possibly TRBD1 (5 bases). The length of the CDR3 is 12 residues. The germline gives CDR1 MNHEY, CDR2 SMNVEV (reference sequence). V was clipped by 5 bases and J by 8 bases, with 9 bases between them. The CDR3, as DNA: TGTGCCAGCAGTCGCAGGGTAGGGGAGCTGTTTTTT. Translated, it gives CASSRRVGELFF.

The gene calls are TRBV7-6 and TRBJ2-1; the D gene is possibly TRBD1 (5 bases). The V end lost 0 bases, the J end lost 4 bases, and 7 bases lay between the germline ends. The CDR3 totals 14 residues. CDR1 is SGHVS and CDR2 is FNYEAQ in the germline V gene. The DNA of the CDR3 is TGTGCCAGCAGCTTAGCGGGGCCATACAATGAGCAGTTCTTC. It is translated as CASSLAGPYNEQFF. Complete variable domain (other parts from reference TRBV7-6 and TRBJ2-1): GAGVSQSPRYKVTKRGQDVALRCDPISGHVSLYWYRQALGQGPEFLTYFNYEAQQDKSGLPNDRFSAERPEGSISTLTIQRTEQRDSAMYRCASSLAGPYNEQFFGPGTRLTVL.

CDR3 in DNA: TGTGCCGGACTTAAATCGGGCTCTGGCTACACCTTC. This encodes CAGLKSGSGYTF. The rearrangement links TRBV28 to TRBJ1-2; no firm D call. The CDR3 covers 12 residues. Trimming cost V 11 bases and J 7 bases, with 17 bases left between them. CDR1 and CDR2 (germline): MDHEN, SYDVKM.

The V and J genes are TRBV18 and TRBJ2-2; D is possibly TRBD1 (6 bases). This CDR3 contains 14 residues. With 4 bases removed from V and 6 bases from J, the gap between germline ends came to 12 bases. In germline, CDR1 is KGHSH, CDR2 LQKENI. The CDR3 spells CASSRNRDPGELFF. CDR3 bases: TGTGCCAGCTCACGAAACAGGGATCCCGGGGAGCTGTTTTTT.

A few counts support this clone. The V call is TRBV6-4, the J call TRBJ1-2; possibly TRBD1 for D (5 bases). Germline V CDR1 and CDR2: MRHNA, SNTAGT. The CDR3 is 15 amino acids. Trimming stripped 6 bases from V and 0 bases from J, with 14 bases between. The CDR3, as DNA: TGTGCCAGCAGACAAGACAGCATTCCTAACTATGGCTACACCTTC. Its translation: CASRQDSIPNYGYTF.